Described below is a single T cell receptor beta chain sequence and its context. Peripheral blood and lesional scalp punch biopsies came from alopecia areata patients. PBMCs served as the source from which CD4+ and CD8+ T cells were sorted. The CDR3 is 13 amino acids. The J segment lost 4 bases and the V segment lost 2 bases, leaving 3 bases of the junction unmatched. Germline loops: CDR1 SGHDT, CDR2 YYEEEE. RNA extraction and reverse transcription yielded cDNA as sequencing template. The method was immunoSEQ multiplex PCR; TCRdb's version includes in-frame clones alone and lacks a portion of them. The sample holds over 150,000 clones; roughly 60% are singletons and the top ten take 1.5% to 2%. The data originate from a study of CD8+ T cells in alopecia areata.

This sample comprised CD4+ T cells sorted from blood, obtained at week 0. This clonotype originated in a human donor with alopecia areata. The chain recombines TRBV5-6 with TRBJ2-7; 7 bases map to TRBD1. For the CDR3, the DNA is TGTGCCAGCAGCTTCGTGGGACAGTACGAGCAGTACTTC. This codes for CASSFVGQYEQYF.